These 24 T cell receptor beta chains share one sample of origin, sequenced in a study of blood T cell repertoires in COVID-19. The method was immunoSEQ multiplex PCR; TCRdb's version includes in-frame clones alone and lacks a portion of them. The data show some 150,000 clones, with roughly 87% seen just once and 1% to 1.5% held by the top ten. The sample taken for sequencing was PBMCs or T cells enriched from blood (not recorded which). The receptors derive from a human donor with acute COVID-19. The donor label of this sample is uncertain.

The chain links TRBV7-2 to TRBJ2-2, with 8 nucleotides matching TRBD2. Germline trimming cut 8 bases from V and 6 bases from J; bases unmatched to any gene: 14. Germline-derived CDR1 and CDR2 are SGHTA and FQGNSA. The CDR3 is 16 amino acids. The CDR3 spells CASSSASGGRSGELFF. Written as DNA, the CDR3 is TGTGCCAGCTCATCGGCCAGCGGGGGTCGATCCGGGGAGCTGTTTTTT.

V is TRBV15 and J is TRBJ1-2; D may be TRBD1 (6 bases). CDR3 length: 14 amino acids. V lost 1 base to trimming and J lost 7 bases, with 13 bases between them. Looked up from germline, CDR1 is LNHNV and CDR2 is YYDKDF (reference sequence). The CDR3: CATSRGQGGAGYTF. CDR3 in DNA: TGTGCCACCAGCAGAGGCCAAGGGGGGGCTGGCTACACCTTC.

This chain connects TRBV29-1 to TRBJ2-3; D possibly corresponds to TRBD2 (7 bases). The germline V gene encodes CDR1 SQVTM and CDR2 ANQGSEA. V was clipped by 3 bases and J by 4 bases, with 14 bases between them. CDR3 length: 14 amino acids. CDR3 coding DNA: TGCAGCGTTGACCGGGGGGCCTTCGCAGATACGCAGTATTTT. This codes for CSVDRGAFADTQYF.

The V call is TRBV30, the J call TRBJ2-3; TRBD2 matches at 10 bases. The germline V gene has CDR1 GTSNPN and CDR2 SVGIG (reference sequence). The CDR3 loop spans 16 amino acids. Trimming removed 0 bases from V and 5 bases from J; junction bases left unmatched: 8. The CDR3 nucleotides read TGTGCCTGGAGTGTGGCTAGCGGGAGACATTTAGATACGCAGTATTTT. This translates into CAWSVASGRHLDTQYF.

The J gene is TRBJ1-2, the V gene TRBV14; no clear D. The CDR3 covers 12 residues. Germline V lookup: CDR1 SGHDN, CDR2 FVKESK. V lost 4 bases, J lost 0 bases, and 3 bases lay in between. CDR3 region: CASSPSNYGYTF. CDR3 in DNA: TGTGCCAGCAGCCCCTCTAACTATGGCTACACCTTC.

This chain links TRBV7-8 with TRBJ1-2; D unclear. The V gene's germline CDR1 is SGHVS and CDR2 FQNEAQ. The V gene lost 5 bases and the J gene lost 9 bases, with 13 bases spanning the gap. The CDR3 is made up of 12 amino acids. CDR3 residues: CASSPNLISYTF. In DNA form, the CDR3 reads TGTGCCAGCAGCCCAAACCTAATCAGCTACACCTTC.

V is TRBV2 and J is TRBJ1-5; 8 bases line up with TRBD1. Germline V lookup: CDR1 SNHLY, CDR2 FYNNEI. Trimming cost V 5 bases and J 2 bases; bases outside gene matches: 5. The CDR3 covers 15 residues. The CDR3: CASSSDRGRNQPQHF. For the CDR3, the DNA is TGTGCCAGCAGTTCCGACAGGGGACGCAATCAGCCCCAGCATTTT.

The V call is TRBV6-1, the J call TRBJ1-6, with D unresolved. The ends were cut back, 4 bases at V and 0 bases at J, with 13 bases in the middle. Germline loops: CDR1 MNHNS, CDR2 SASEGT. The CDR3 consists of 17 residues. The DNA for the CDR3 is TGTGCCAGCAGTGGGGTCGGCTCTAGCTCCTATAATTCACCCCTCCACTTT. Its translation: CASSGVGSSSYNSPLHF.

The rearrangement joins TRBV4-3 to TRBJ2-1; 13 bases line up with TRBD2. The CDR3 extends over 17 amino acids. CDR1 is LGHNA and CDR2 is YSLEER in the germline V gene. After removal of 4 bases from V and 4 bases from J, the junction contained 7 bases not matched to a gene. CDR3 coding DNA: TGCGCCAGCAGCCCCGGGACTAGCGGGGTTATTTACAATGAGCAGTTCTTC. Translated: CASSPGTSGVIYNEQFF.

The V gene is TRBV2, the J gene TRBJ2-5; 13 bases agree with TRBD2. CDR1 is SNHLY, CDR2 FYNNEI, per germline. V lost 10 bases, J lost 4 bases, and 6 bases stayed unmatched. This CDR3 spans 14 amino acids. Here the CDR3 DNA reads TGTGCCACCCAGAGGACTAGCGGGGGAGAGACCCAGTACTTC. Residues: CATQRTSGGETQYF.

The chain carries TRBV27 and TRBJ1-1; 12 bases align to TRBD1. V lost 6 bases and J lost 4; bases outside the gene matches: 9. CDR3 size: 16 residues. Germline-derived CDR1 and CDR2 are MNHEY and SMNVEV (reference sequence). The CDR3: CASSPGQGAVGTEAFF. CDR3 sequence (DNA): TGTGCCAGCAGCCCGGGACAGGGGGCCGTAGGCACTGAAGCTTTCTTT.

The chain has TRBV27 and TRBJ2-5; maybe TRBD2 (5 bases). CDR1 and CDR2 from the germline V gene are MNHEY and SMNVEV (reference sequence). The CDR3 has 16 amino acids. V dropped 0 bases and J dropped 0 bases, with 11 bases sitting between them. CDR3 sequence reads: CASSLSTMDYQETQYF. CDR3 nucleotides: TGTGCCAGCAGTTTATCTACCATGGACTACCAAGAGACCCAGTACTTC.

V and J are TRBV7-8 and TRBJ2-7, with 12 bases aligning to TRBD2. The CDR3 has 16 amino acids. The ends lost 4 bases at V and 1 base at J; junction bases unmatched: 5. CDR1 SGHVS and CDR2 FQNEAQ come from the germline V gene. The CDR3 DNA follows: TGTGCCAGCAGCTCGAGGACTAGCGGGGTATCCTACGAGCAGTACTTC. Translation: CASSSRTSGVSYEQYF.

The chain has TRBV30 and TRBJ2-1; 9 nucleotides align to TRBD2. J gave up 16 bases and V 0 bases, and 7 bases lay outside the gene matches. This CDR3 comprises 12 residues. From germline, CDR1 is GTSNPN and CDR2 SVGIG (reference sequence). For the CDR3, the DNA is TGTGCCTGGAGTGTAGCGGGGGGCCTAAGTTTCTTC. It codes for CAWSVAGGLSFF.

The rearrangement links TRBV9 to TRBJ2-1; D perhaps matches TRBD2 (6 bases). CDR1 SGDLS and CDR2 YYNGEE come from the germline V gene. Trimming cost V 3 bases and J 7 bases, with 20 bases left between them. The CDR3 contains 16 residues. The CDR3 sequence is CASSGGDLHTLNEQFF. The CDR3 DNA sequence: TGTGCCAGCAGCGGGGGGGACCTCCATACCCTAAATGAGCAGTTCTTC.

The chain recombines TRBV4-3 with TRBJ1-3; 8 positions match TRBD1. This CDR3 spans 15 amino acids. The V gene end was trimmed by 1 base and the J gene end by 4 bases; junction bases not matched to a gene: 3. The V gene's germline CDR1 is LGHNA and CDR2 YSLEER. CDR3 amino acids: CASSQVRGPGNTIYF. The DNA for the CDR3 is TGCGCCAGCAGCCAAGTCAGGGGGCCAGGAAACACCATATATTTT.

The chain is built from TRBV3-1 (or the pseudogene TRBV3-2) and TRBJ2-5; 12 nucleotides align to TRBD2. The CDR3 totals 16 residues. Germline-derived CDR1 and CDR2 are LGHDT and YNNKEL (reference sequence). The V and J ends lost 8 bases and 5 bases, in that order; junction bases with no gene match: 12. CDR3 residues: CASSMTSGGPGETQYF. The DNA for the CDR3 is TGTGCCAGCTCAATGACTAGCGGGGGCCCGGGGGAGACCCAGTACTTC.

V gene TRBV7-3 combines with J gene TRBJ1-2; 8 bases agree with TRBD1. The germline CDR1 and CDR2 sequences are SGHTA and FQGTGA. The CDR3 runs 13 residues. Germline trimming cut 5 bases from V and 9 bases from J; bases unmatched to any gene: 8. Written as DNA, the CDR3 is TGTGCCAGCAGCCCTGGACAGGGCCGCAGCTACACCTTC. Translated: CASSPGQGRSYTF.

This chain uses TRBV25-1 with TRBJ1-3; a possible D gene is TRBD1 (5 bases). CDR3 length: 12 residues. Germline CDR1 is MGHDK and CDR2 is SYGVNS. Between the trimmed V and J ends, which lost 7 bases and 1 base, there was a span of 5 bases. Written as DNA, the CDR3 is TGTGCCAGCACAGGGTCTGGAAACACCATATATTTT. Translation gives CASTGSGNTIYF.

This clone has a single count. The CDR3 DNA is TGCGCCAGCAGCTTGGAAGGCAGGGTGGCAGATACGCAGTATTTT. This sequence encodes CASSLEGRVADTQYF. This chain uses TRBV5-1 with TRBJ2-3; tentatively, D is TRBD1 (5 bases). This CDR3 comprises 15 residues. The germline CDR1 and CDR2 sequences are SGHRS and YFSETQ. Trimming cost V 0 bases and J 4 bases, with 12 bases left between them.

This chain uses TRBV7-8 with TRBJ2-7; 16 bases are a match to TRBD2. The trim removed 7 bases at V and 0 bases at J, leaving 9 bases unmatched. CDR3 length: 18 amino acids. Germline V lookup: CDR1 SGHVS, CDR2 FQNEAQ. CDR3 coding DNA: TGTGCCAGCACCCCGGGACTAGCGGGGGGGCATGACTCCTACGAGCAGTACTTC. Its translation is CASTPGLAGGHDSYEQYF.

This sequence joins TRBV15 and TRBJ1-4, with a weak D call TRBD1 (5 bases). V dropped 5 bases and J dropped 7 bases, with 8 bases sitting between them. This CDR3 spans 12 amino acids. Germline CDR1 LNHNV, CDR2 YYDKDF (reference sequence). The CDR3 here is CATSGASEKLFF. As DNA, the CDR3 is TGTGCCACCAGCGGGGCAAGTGAAAAACTGTTTTTT.

V and J are TRBV5-1 and TRBJ1-2; D call uncertain. The CDR3 has 14 residues. V gave up 5 bases and J gave up 5 bases, with 16 bases separating them. Germline CDR1 SGHRS, CDR2 YFSETQ. The CDR3: CASRPEAVRYGYTF. The CDR3 coding sequence is TGCGCCAGCAGGCCGGAGGCAGTCCGATATGGCTACACCTTC.

V is TRBV5-1 and J is TRBJ2-7; perhaps TRBD2 as D (6 bases). This CDR3 region has 15 residues. Deletions cut 1 base from V and 7 bases from J, with 18 bases between. Germline V gene sequence: CDR1 SGHRS, CDR2 YFSETQ. CDR3 nucleotides: TGCGCCAGCAGCTTGAACAGGCCGGGAGAAGGAGAGCAGTACTTC. Its protein is CASSLNRPGEGEQYF.